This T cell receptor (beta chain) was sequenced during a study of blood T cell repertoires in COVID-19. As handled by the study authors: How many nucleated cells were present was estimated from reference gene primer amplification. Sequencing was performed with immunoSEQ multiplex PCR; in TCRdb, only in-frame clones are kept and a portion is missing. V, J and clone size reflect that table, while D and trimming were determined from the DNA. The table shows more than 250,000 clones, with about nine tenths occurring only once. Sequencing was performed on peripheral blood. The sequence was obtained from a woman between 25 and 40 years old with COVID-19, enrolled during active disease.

The CDR3 region has the DNA TGTGCCAGCCCAAAATCCACAGATACGCAGTATTTT. It encodes CASPKSTDTQYF. V usage is TRBV6-5 and J usage is TRBJ2-3; D remains ambiguous. Germline V lookup: CDR1 MNHEY, CDR2 SVGAGI. The CDR3 is 12 residues long. Trimming took 8 bases from V and 2 from J, leaving 8 bases between them.